The clone carrying this T cell receptor beta chain was observed a single time. The repertoire was sequenced with immunoSEQ multiplex PCR; TCRdb's copy has only in-frame clones and lacks some. The table includes fewer than 500,000 clones, approximately 87% detected once. These data come from a study of blood T cell repertoires in COVID-19. Sequences were obtained from PBMCs or T cells enriched from blood (not recorded which). The sequence was collected from a young man who had recovered from COVID-19.

Here the CDR3 DNA reads TGTGCCAGCGGGAGGGGACAGGGGAGTTCACCCCTCCACTTT. It yields the protein CASGRGQGSSPLHF. The chain employs TRBV10-3 and TRBJ1-6; 10 bases are shared with TRBD1. CDR3 length: 14 amino acids. V lost 10 bases and J lost 9; bases outside the gene matches: 9. Germline loops: CDR1 ENHRY, CDR2 SYGVKD.